This TCR beta chain was recorded in a study of regulatory T cells in long-lasting Graves disease. Combining iRepertoire HTBI primers with Arm-PCR of CDR3 regions, the authors built TCR beta libraries. TCRdb itself ran the multiplex PCR reads through MiXCR, one entry per CDR3 protein. In the table there are roughly 500,000 distinct CDR3 sequences, roughly 15% of which are singletons. Sample time point: newly diagnosed GD, antithyroid drugs for less than 3 months. After RNA was extracted from PBMCs, the TCR library was made from it. Germline CDR1 SGHDN, CDR2 FVKESK. Trimming shortened V by 3 bases and J by 5 bases, and 20 bases separated the two germline ends. The CDR3 covers 18 residues. The same sample was also studied in work on T cells in Graves' hyperthyroidism and ophthalmopathy.

The V call is TRBV14, the J call TRBJ1-6; D remains unclear. The sequence derives from a woman in her forties or fifties with Graves disease. The sample here was peripheral blood mononuclear cells (PBMCs), taken at new diagnosis, from a patient treated with antithyroid drugs. The CDR3 DNA reads as TGTGCCAGCAGCCACCGTCCACCCGGCTTCTTTCATAATTCACCCCTCCACTTT. Translating gives CASSHRPPGFFHNSPLHF.